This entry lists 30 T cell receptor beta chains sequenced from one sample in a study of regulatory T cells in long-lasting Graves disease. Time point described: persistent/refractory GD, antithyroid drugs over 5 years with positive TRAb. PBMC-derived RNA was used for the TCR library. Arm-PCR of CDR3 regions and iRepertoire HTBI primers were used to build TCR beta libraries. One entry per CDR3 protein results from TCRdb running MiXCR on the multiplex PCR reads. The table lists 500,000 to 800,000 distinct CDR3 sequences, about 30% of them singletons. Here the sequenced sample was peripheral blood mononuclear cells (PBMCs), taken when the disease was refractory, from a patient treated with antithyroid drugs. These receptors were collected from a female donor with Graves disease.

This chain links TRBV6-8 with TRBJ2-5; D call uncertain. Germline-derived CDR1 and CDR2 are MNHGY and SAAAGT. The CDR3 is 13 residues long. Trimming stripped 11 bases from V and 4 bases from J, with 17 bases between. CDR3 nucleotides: TGTGCCGGCAATCCCACGGGTTTAGAGACCCAGTACTTC. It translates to CAGNPTGLETQYF.

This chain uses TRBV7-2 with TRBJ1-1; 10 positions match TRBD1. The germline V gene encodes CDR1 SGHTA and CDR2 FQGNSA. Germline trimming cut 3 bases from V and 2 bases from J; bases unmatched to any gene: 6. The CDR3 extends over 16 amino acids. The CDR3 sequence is CASSFGTGAPNTEAFF. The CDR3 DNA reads TGTGCCAGCAGCTTCGGGACAGGGGCGCCTAACACTGAAGCTTTCTTT. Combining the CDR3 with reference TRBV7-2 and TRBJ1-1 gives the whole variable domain GAGVSQSPSNKVTEKGKDVELRCDPISGHTALYWYRQSLGQGLEFLIYFQGNSAPDKSGLPSDRFSAERTGGSVSTLTIQRTQQEDSAVYLCASSFGTGAPNTEAFFGQGTRLTVV.

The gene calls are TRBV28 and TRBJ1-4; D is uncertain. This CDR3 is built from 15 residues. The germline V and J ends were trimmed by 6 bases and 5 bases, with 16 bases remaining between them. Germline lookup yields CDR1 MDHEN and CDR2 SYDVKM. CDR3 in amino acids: CASRIAPDVNEKLFF. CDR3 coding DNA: TGTGCCAGCAGAATAGCCCCGGACGTGAATGAAAAACTGTTTTTT.

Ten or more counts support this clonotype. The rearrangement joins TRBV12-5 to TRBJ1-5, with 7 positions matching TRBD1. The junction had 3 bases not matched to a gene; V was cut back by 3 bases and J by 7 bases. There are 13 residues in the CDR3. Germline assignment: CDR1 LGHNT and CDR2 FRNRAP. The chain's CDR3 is CASGLGGSQPQHF. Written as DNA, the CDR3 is TGTGCTAGTGGTTTAGGGGGCAGCCAGCCCCAGCATTTT.

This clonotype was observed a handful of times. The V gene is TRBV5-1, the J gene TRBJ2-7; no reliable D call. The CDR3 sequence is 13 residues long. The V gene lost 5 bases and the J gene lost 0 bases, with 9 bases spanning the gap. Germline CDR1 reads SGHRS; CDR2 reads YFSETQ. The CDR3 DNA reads TGCGCCAGCAGTTGGCAGGACTCCTACGAGCAGTACTTC. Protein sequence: CASSWQDSYEQYF. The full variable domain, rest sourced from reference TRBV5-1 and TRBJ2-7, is KAGVTQTPRYLIKTRGQQVTLSCSPISGHRSVSWYQQTPGQGLQFLFEYFSETQRNKGNFPGRFSGRQFSNSRSEMNVSTLELGDSALYLCASSWQDSYEQYFGPGTRLTVT.

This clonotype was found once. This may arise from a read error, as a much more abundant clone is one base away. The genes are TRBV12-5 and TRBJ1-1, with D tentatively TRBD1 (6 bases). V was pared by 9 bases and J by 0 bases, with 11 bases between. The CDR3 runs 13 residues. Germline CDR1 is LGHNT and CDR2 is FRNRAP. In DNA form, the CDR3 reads TGTGCTAGAGTTGGACAGTTGAACACTGAAGCTTTCTTT. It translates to CARVGQLNTEAFF.

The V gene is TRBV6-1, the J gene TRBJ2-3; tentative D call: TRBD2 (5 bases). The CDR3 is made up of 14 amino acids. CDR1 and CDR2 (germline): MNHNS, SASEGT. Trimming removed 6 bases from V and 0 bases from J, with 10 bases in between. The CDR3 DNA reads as TGTGCCAGCAGGTGGACTGCTAGCACAGATACGCAGTATTTT. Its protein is CASRWTASTDTQYF.

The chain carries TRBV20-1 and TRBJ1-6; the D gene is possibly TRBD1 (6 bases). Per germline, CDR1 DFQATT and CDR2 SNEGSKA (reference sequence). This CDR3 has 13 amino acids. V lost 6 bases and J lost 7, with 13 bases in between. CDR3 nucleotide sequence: TGCAGTGCACGAACAGGGATGAATTCACCCCTCCACTTT. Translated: CSARTGMNSPLHF.

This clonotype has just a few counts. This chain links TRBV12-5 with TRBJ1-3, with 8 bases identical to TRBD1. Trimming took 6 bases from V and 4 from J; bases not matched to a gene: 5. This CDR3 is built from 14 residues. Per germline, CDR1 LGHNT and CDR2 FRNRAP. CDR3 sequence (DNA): TGTGCTAGTGGACAGGGGGACTCGGGAAACACCATATATTTT. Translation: CASGQGDSGNTIYF.

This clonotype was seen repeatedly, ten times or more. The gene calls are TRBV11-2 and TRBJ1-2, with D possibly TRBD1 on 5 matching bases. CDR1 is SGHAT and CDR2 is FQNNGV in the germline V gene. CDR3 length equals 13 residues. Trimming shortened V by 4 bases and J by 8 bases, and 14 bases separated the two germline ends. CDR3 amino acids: CASSYLQGEGYTF. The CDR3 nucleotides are TGTGCCAGCAGCTACCTACAAGGGGAAGGCTACACCTTC.

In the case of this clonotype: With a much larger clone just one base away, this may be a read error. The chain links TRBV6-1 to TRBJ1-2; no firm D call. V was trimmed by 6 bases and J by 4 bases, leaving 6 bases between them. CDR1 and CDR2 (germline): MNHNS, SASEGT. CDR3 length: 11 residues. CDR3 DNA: TGTGCCAGCAGGGAACGCTATGGCTACACCTTC. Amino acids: CASRERYGYTF.

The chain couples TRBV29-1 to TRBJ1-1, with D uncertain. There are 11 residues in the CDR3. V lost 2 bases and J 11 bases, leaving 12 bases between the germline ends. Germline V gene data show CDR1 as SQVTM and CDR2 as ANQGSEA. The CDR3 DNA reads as TGCAGCGTTGAAAGTAGGGTGGAGGCTTTCTTT. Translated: CSVESRVEAFF. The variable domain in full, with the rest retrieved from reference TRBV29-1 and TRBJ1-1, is SAVISQKPSRDICQRGTSLTIQCQVDSQVTMMFWYRQQPGQSLTLIATANQGSEATYESGFVIDKFPISRPNLTFSTLTVSNMSPEDSSIYLCSVESRVEAFFGQGTRLTVV.

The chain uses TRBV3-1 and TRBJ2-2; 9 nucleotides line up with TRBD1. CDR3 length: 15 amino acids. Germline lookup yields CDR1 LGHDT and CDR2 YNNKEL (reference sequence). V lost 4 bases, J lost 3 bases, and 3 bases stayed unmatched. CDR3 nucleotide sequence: TGTGCCAGCAGCCTAACAGGGGGCGACACCGGGGAGCTGTTTTTT. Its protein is CASSLTGGDTGELFF.

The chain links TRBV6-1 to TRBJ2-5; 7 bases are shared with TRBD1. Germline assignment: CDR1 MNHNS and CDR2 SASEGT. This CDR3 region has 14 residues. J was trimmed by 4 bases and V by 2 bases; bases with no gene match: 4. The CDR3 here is CASSEYRGAETQYF. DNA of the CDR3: TGTGCCAGCAGTGAATACAGGGGAGCAGAGACCCAGTACTTC.

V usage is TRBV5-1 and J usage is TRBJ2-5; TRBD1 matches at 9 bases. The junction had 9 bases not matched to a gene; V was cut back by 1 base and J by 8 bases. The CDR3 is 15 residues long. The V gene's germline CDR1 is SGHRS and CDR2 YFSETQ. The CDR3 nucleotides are TGCGCCAGCAGCTTGCGGACAGGGGCCTTACTTACCCAGTACTTC. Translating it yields CASSLRTGALLTQYF.

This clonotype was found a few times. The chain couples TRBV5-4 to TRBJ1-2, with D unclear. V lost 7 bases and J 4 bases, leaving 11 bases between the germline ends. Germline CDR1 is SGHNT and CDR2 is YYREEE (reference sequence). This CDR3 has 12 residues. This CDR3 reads CASEDGSYGYTF. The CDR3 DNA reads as TGTGCCAGCGAGGACGGCTCCTATGGCTACACCTTC.

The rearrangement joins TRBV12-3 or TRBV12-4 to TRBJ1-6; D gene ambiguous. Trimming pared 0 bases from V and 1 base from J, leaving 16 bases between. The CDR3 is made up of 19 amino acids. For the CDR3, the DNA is TGTGCCAGCAGTTTAGCAGGTGGAGCGATTCGGTCCTATAATTCACCCCTCCACTTT. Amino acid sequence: CASSLAGGAIRSYNSPLHF.

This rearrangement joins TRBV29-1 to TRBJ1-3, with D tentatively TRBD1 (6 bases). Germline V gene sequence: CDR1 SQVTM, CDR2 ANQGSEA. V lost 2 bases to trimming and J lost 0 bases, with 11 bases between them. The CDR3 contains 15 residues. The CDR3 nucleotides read TGCAGCGTTGAATTAGGGGGGAGCTCTGGAAACACCATATATTTT. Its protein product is CSVELGGSSGNTIYF.

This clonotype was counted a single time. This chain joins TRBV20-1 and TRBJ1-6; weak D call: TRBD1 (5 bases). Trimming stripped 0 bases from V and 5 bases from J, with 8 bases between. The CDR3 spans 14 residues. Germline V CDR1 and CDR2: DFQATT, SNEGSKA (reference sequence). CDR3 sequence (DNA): TGCAGTGCTAGAGATTCGGGGCATAATTCACCCCTCCACTTT. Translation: CSARDSGHNSPLHF.

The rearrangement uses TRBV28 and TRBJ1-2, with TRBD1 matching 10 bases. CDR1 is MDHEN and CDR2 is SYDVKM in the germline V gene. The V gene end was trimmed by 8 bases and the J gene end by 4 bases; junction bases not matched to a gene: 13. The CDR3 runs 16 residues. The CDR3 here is CASPLRDRGSGYGYTF. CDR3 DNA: TGTGCCAGCCCACTCCGGGACAGGGGTTCAGGCTATGGCTACACCTTC.

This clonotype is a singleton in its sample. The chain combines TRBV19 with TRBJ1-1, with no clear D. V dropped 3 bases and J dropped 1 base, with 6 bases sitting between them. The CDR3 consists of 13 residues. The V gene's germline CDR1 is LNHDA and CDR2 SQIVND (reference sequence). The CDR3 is CASSIRTNTEAFF. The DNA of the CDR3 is TGTGCCAGTAGTATCAGGACGAACACTGAAGCTTTCTTT.

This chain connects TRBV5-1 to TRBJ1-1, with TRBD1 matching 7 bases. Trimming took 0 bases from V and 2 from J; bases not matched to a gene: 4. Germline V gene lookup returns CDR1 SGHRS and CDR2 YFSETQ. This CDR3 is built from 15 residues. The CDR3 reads CASSLGQGINTEAFF. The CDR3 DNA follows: TGCGCCAGCAGCTTGGGACAGGGTATCAACACTGAAGCTTTCTTT. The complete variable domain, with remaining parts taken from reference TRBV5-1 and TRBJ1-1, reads KAGVTQTPRYLIKTRGQQVTLSCSPISGHRSVSWYQQTPGQGLQFLFEYFSETQRNKGNFPGRFSGRQFSNSRSEMNVSTLELGDSALYLCASSLGQGINTEAFFGQGTRLTVV.

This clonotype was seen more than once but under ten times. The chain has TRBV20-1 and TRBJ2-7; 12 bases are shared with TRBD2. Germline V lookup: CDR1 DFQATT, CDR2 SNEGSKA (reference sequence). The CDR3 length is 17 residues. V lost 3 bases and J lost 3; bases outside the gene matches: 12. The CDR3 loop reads CSARHRETSGSRYEQYF. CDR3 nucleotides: TGCAGTGCTAGGCATAGAGAGACTAGCGGGAGTCGCTACGAGCAGTACTTC.

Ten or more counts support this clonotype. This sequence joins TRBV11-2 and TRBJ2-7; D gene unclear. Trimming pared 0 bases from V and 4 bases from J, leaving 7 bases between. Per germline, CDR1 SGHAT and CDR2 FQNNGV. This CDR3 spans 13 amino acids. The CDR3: CASSLDRIYEQYF. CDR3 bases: TGTGCCAGCAGCTTAGATCGCATTTACGAGCAGTACTTC.

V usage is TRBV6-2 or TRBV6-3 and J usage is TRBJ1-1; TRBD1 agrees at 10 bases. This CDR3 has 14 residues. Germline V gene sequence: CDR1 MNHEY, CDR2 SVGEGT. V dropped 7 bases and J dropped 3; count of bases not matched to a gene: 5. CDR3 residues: CASNRQGAYTEAFF. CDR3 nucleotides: TGTGCCAGCAACCGACAGGGGGCATACACTGAAGCTTTCTTT.

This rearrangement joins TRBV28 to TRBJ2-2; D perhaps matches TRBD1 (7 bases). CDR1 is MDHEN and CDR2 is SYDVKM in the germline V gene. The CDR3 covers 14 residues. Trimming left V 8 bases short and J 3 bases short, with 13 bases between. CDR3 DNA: TGTGCCAGCTATACAGGGGAGGACACCGGGGAGCTGTTTTTT. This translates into CASYTGEDTGELFF. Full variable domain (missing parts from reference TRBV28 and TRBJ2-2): DVKVTQSSRYLVKRTGEKVFLECVQDMDHENMFWYRQDPGLGLRLIYFSYDVKMKEKGDIPEGYSVSREKKERFSLILESASTNQTSMYLCASYTGEDTGELFFGEGSRLTVL.

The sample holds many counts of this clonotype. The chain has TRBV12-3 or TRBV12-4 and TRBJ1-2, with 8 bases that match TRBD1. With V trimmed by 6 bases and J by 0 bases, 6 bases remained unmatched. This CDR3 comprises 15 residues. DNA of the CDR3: TGTGCCAGCAGGTCGGCGACAGGGGCTAACTATGGCTACACCTTC. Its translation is CASRSATGANYGYTF.

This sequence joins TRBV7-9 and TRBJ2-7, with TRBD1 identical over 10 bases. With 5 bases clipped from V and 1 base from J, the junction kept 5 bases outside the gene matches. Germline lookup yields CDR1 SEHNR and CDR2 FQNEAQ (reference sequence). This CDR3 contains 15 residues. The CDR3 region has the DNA TGTGCCAGCAGCCACCGGGACAGGGGTTCCTACGAGCAGTACTTC. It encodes CASSHRDRGSYEQYF.

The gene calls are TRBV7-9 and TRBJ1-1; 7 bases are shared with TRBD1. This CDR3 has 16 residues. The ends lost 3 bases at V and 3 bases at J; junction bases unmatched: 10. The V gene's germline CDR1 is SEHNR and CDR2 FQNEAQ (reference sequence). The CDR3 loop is CASSFYPDRRDTEAFF. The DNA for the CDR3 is TGTGCCAGCAGCTTTTACCCGGACAGGAGGGACACTGAAGCTTTCTTT.

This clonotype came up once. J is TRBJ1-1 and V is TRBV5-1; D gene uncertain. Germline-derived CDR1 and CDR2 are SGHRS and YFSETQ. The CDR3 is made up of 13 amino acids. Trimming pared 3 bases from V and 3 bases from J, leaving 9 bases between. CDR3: CASSSGLDTEAFF. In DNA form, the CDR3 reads TGCGCCAGCAGCTCGGGGTTGGACACTGAAGCTTTCTTT.